This entry concerns a single T cell receptor beta chain. Its antigen is not known. PCR employed 60 Vbeta and 13 Jbeta primers. TCRdb's copy holds only in-frame clones and misses some; the assay was immunoSEQ multiplex PCR. The profile shows around 120,000 clones, about 80% of them singletons. The data derive from a study of cytomegalovirus exposure and HLA in healthy donors. Study-level findings and limits: A missense DCLRE1C variant was associated with V- and J-gene trimming of TCR beta chains in a later analysis, and an independent cohort replicated the association. Only CMV serostatus was available as immune exposure information. Among TCR beta chains, those listed as cytomegalovirus-associated numbered some 160.

The germline V gene encodes CDR1 SGHTA and CDR2 FQGNSA. V lost 5 bases, J lost 7 bases, and 7 bases stayed unmatched. The CDR3 spans 13 residues. Donors consisted of healthy bone marrow donors. This chain joins TRBV7-2 and TRBJ1-1, with 7 bases matching TRBD1. This TCR was recovered from a boy aged 2-15 years in good health and CMV-seronegative. The sequencing input was PBMCs. CDR3 residues: CASSISRDSEAFF. Here the CDR3 DNA reads TGTGCCAGCAGCATATCGAGGGACAGTGAAGCTTTCTTT. The full variable domain, in which reference TRBV7-2 and TRBJ1-1 provide the parts outside the CDR3, is GAGVSQSPSNKVTEKGKDVELRCDPISGHTALYWYRQSLGQGLEFLIYFQGNSAPDKSGLPSDRFSAERTGGSVSTLTIQRTQQEDSAVYLCASSISRDSEAFFGQGTRLTVV.